The rows below give T cell receptor beta chains drawn from one sample of a study of blood T cell repertoires in COVID-19. Profiling relied on immunoSEQ multiplex PCR, and the TCRdb table lists in-frame clones only, not all of them. The table has tens of thousands of clones, about four fifths seen once. The sample consisted of peripheral blood. The receptors come from a man between 45 and 60 years old with active or convalescent COVID-19. Both conserved end residues are part of each CDR3. A D gene is named only where the DNA matches it firmly. A clone size is listed for some rows: how often the clone was seen (once, few, many), or a class if it is expanded.

TRBD2,TRBV7-7,-,TRBJ2-5,TGTGCCAGCAGCCCGGGGACTAGCGGGGGGGCCCGGGAGACCCAGTACTTC,CASSPGTSGGARETQYF
TRBD1,TRBV6-5,-,TRBJ1-2,TGTGCCAGCAGTTCCAGGGACAGTTCCGGCTACACCTTC,CASSSRDSSGYTF
-,TRBV2,once,TRBJ2-5,TGTGCCAGCAGAACAGGGCAAGAGACCCAGTACTTC,CASRTGQETQYF
-,TRBV29-1,-,TRBJ1-1,TGCAGCGTTGTCTGGGACATGAACACTGAAGCTTTCTTT,CSVVWDMNTEAFF
TRBD1,TRBV7-2,few,TRBJ2-7,TGTGCCAGCAGCTTAGACAGGGGATCAGGCGAGCAGTACTTC,CASSLDRGSGEQYF
-,TRBV6-2/TRBV6-3,-,TRBJ2-2,TGTGCCAGCAGTCCCCAGACAGGGCTGTTTTTT,CASSPQTGLFF
-,TRBV30,few,TRBJ1-1,TGTGCCTGGACACTGTCCGGACAGAGGACTGAAGCTTTCTTT,CAWTLSGQRTEAFF
-,TRBV12-3/TRBV12-4,-,TRBJ2-5,TGTGCCAGCAGCCCCTTGCCCCGGGAGACCCAGTACTTC,CASSPLPRETQYF
TRBD1,TRBV19,-,TRBJ1-4,TGTGCCACTAGGGACAGGGAGACAACTAATGAAAAACTGTTTTTT,CATRDRETTNEKLFF
TRBD2,TRBV5-1,few,TRBJ2-7,TGCGCCAGCAGCTTGGGAGTAGCGGGGTCCTACGAGCAGTACTTC,CASSLGVAGSYEQYF
-,TRBV10-3,-,TRBJ2-2,TGTGCCATCAGTGCGGGACTGGGGAACACCGGGGAGCTGTTTTTT,CAISAGLGNTGELFF
-,TRBV7-9,few,TRBJ1-1,TGTGCCAGCAGCCCCCAAAGGCCAGGCACTGAAGCTTTCTTT,CASSPQRPGTEAFF
-,TRBV7-9,-,TRBJ1-2,TGTGCCAGCAGCGAAGGGACATCTGATGGCTACACCTTC,CASSEGTSDGYTF
TRBD1,TRBV19,-,TRBJ1-1,TGTGCCAGTAGTGTAGACAGGGCTTATGAAGCTTTCTTT,CASSVDRAYEAFF
-,TRBV27,-,TRBJ1-1,TGTGCCAGCAGTTTATCCAGGGTGGCCACTGAAGCTTTCTTT,CASSLSRVATEAFF
-,TRBV4-1,-,TRBJ2-6,TGCGCCAGCAGCCAAGGGACAGCTGGGGCCAACGTCCTGACTTTC,CASSQGTAGANVLTF
TRBD1,TRBV5-1,-,TRBJ1-3,TGCGCCAGCAGCTTGGCAGGGGGCGAGACTGGAAACACCATATATTTT,CASSLAGGETGNTIYF
-,TRBV6-5,-,TRBJ1-1,TGTGCCAGCAGTTACTCAATAGAGGGGAACACTGAAGCTTTCTTT,CASSYSIEGNTEAFF
-,TRBV3-1/TRBV3-2,-,TRBJ1-1,TGTGCCAGCAGCCCCAGAGGTGGGTTGGACACTGAAGCTTTCTTT,CASSPRGGLDTEAFF
TRBD1,TRBV10-3,-,TRBJ1-4,TGTGCCATCAGTGAGTCAGGGGGCAAAACTAATGAAAAACTGTTTTTT,CAISESGGKTNEKLFF
-,TRBV28,few,TRBJ2-3,TGTGCCAGCAGTTCCTACAGTTACTCTACAGATACGCAGTATTTT,CASSSYSYSTDTQYF
-,TRBV5-4,-,TRBJ1-3,TGTGCCAGCAGCTTGGAGCGCTCTGGAAACACCATATATTTT,CASSLERSGNTIYF
TRBD1,TRBV5-1,-,TRBJ2-1,TGCGCCAGCAGCGGGGAAGGACAGGAATTCTCTGAGCAGTTCTTC,CASSGEGQEFSEQFF
TRBD2,TRBV7-2,-,TRBJ2-1,TGTGCCAGCAGCTTAGCGGCTAGCGGGACCTACAATGAGCAGTTCTTC,CASSLAASGTYNEQFF
-,TRBV12-3/TRBV12-4,-,TRBJ2-1,TGTGCCAGCAGTTTACCCCTGCGCAATGAGCAGTTCTTC,CASSLPLRNEQFF
-,TRBV3-1/TRBV3-2,-,TRBJ1-1,TGTGCCAGCAGCCAATCGCGGGCAGTCATGAACACTGAAGCTTTCTTT,CASSQSRAVMNTEAFF
TRBD1,TRBV5-1,-,TRBJ2-5,TGCGCCAGCAGCTTGGTCCCAGGGGGCGGTGAGACCCAGTACTTC,CASSLVPGGGETQYF
-,TRBV10-2,once,TRBJ1-2,TGCGCCAGCAGTGATTCAGGGAGGGCCCCGCGTGGCTACACCTTC,CASSDSGRAPRGYTF
-,TRBV18,-,TRBJ1-1,TGTGCCAGCTCACCAAAACAGGGCTCAGCTTTCTTT,CASSPKQGSAFF
-,TRBV11-2,-,TRBJ1-1,TGTGCCAGCAGCTTAGCCCTAGATAACACTGAAGCTTTCTTT,CASSLALDNTEAFF
TRBD1,TRBV3-1/TRBV3-2,once,TRBJ1-2,TGTGCCAGCAGCCTCCCGGGACAGGCCCTTAACTATGGCTACACCTTC,CASSLPGQALNYGYTF
-,TRBV3-1/TRBV3-2,-,TRBJ1-3,TGTGCCAGCAGCCAACGCGCGGGGTCTGGAAACACCATATATTTT,CASSQRAGSGNTIYF
-,TRBV29-1,-,TRBJ2-1,TGCAGCGAAGGCGGATACAATGAGCAGTTCTTC,CSEGGYNEQFF
-,TRBV10-2,-,TRBJ1-1,TGCGCCAGCAGTAGGGGGGGAGAGGGCACTGAAGCTTTCTTT,CASSRGGEGTEAFF
-,TRBV7-6,-,TRBJ2-2,TGTGCCAGCACCAGGACAGCTAACACCGGGGAGCTGTTTTTT,CASTRTANTGELFF
TRBD1,TRBV28,once,TRBJ2-7,TGTGCCAGCAAAGGACAGGGGGCTGGTACCTACGAGCAGTACTTC,CASKGQGAGTYEQYF
TRBD1,TRBV10-1,-,TRBJ2-3,TGCGCCAGCAGTGAGGACAGGGGATTTAGCACAGATACGCAGTATTTT,CASSEDRGFSTDTQYF